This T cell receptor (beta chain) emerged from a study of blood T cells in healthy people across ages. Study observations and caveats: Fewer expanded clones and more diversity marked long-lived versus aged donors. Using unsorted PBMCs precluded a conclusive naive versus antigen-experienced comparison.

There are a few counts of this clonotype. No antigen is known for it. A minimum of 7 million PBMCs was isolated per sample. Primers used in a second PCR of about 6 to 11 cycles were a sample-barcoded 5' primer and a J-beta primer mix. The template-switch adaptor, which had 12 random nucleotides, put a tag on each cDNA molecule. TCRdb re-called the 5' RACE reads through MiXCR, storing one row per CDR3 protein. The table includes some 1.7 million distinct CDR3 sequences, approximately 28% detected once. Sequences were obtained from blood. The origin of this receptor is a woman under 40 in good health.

CDR3 bases: TGTGCCAGCAGTGAAACTTTTCAATTAGCCAAAAACATTCAGTACTTC. This translates into CASSETFQLAKNIQYF. The chain joins TRBV2 to TRBJ2-4; D gene uncertain. The germline CDR1 and CDR2 sequences are SNHLY and FYNNEI. V lost 2 bases and J 0 bases, leaving 11 bases between the germline ends. CDR3 size: 16 residues.